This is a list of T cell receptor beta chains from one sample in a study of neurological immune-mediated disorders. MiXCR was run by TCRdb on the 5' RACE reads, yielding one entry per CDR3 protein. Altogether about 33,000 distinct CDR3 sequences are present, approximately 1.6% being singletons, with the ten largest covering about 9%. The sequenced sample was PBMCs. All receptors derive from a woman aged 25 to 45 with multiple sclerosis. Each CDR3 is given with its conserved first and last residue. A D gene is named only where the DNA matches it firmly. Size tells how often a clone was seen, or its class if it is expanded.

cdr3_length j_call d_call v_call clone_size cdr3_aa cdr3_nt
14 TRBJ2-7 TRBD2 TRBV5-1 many CASSLGTSLYEQYF TGCGCCAGCAGCTTGGGGACTAGTCTCTACGAGCAGTACTTC
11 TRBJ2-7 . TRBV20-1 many CSASGRDEQYF TGCAGTGCCTCTGGCAGGGACGAGCAGTACTTC
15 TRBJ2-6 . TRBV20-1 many CSASGRNSGANVLTF TGCAGTGCTAGTGGACGGAACTCTGGGGCCAACGTCCTGACTTTC
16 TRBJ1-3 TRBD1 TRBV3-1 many CASSQARQGYGNTIYF TGTGCCAGCAGCCAAGCAAGACAGGGTTATGGAAACACCATATATTTT
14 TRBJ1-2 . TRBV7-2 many CASSTGTGNLGYTF TGTGCCAGCAGCACTGGGACCGGGAATCTTGGCTACACCTTC
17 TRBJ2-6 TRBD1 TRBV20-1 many CSARTGTGFGGANVLTF TGCAGTGCTAGGACCGGGACAGGGTTTGGAGGGGCCAACGTCCTGACTTTC
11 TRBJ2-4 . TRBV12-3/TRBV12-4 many CASSFQNIQYF TGTGCCAGCAGTTTTCAAAACATTCAGTACTTC
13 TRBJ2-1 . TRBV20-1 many CSALSSTGHEQFF TGCAGTGCTCTATCCTCCACCGGACATGAGCAGTTCTTC
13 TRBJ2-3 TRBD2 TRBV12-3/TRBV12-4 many CASSSLRGGNRYF TGTGCCAGCAGTTCGCTACGCGGGGGGAACAGGTATTTT
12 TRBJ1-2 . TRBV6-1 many CASSDNSYGYTF TGTGCCAGCAGTGATAACAGCTATGGCTACACCTTC
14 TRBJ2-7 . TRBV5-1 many CATSSSGGAYEQYF TGCGCCACCAGCTCCTCCGGTGGTGCCTACGAGCAGTACTTC
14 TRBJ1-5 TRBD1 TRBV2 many CASSYDRGNQPQHF TGTGCCAGCAGTTATGACAGGGGCAATCAGCCCCAGCATTTT
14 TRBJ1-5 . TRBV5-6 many CASSYGGAYQPQHF TGTGCCAGCAGCTACGGGGGGGCCTATCAGCCCCAGCATTTT
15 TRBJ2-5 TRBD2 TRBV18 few CASSPRTSPQETQYF TGTGCCAGCTCACCTAGGACTAGCCCGCAAGAGACCCAGTACTTC
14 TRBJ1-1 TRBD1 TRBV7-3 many CASSSGQGNTEAFF TGTGCCAGCAGCTCCGGACAGGGGAACACTGAAGCTTTCTTT
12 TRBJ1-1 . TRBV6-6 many CASQGLYTEAFF TGTGCCAGCCAGGGGTTGTACACTGAAGCTTTCTTT
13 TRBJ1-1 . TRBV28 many CASMTGGGTEAFF TGTGCCAGCATGACGGGGGGGGGTACTGAAGCTTTCTTT
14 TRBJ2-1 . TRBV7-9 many CASSLAGGPFEQFF TGTGCCAGCAGCTTAGCGGGGGGGCCCTTTGAGCAGTTCTTC